Listed below are T cell receptor beta chains from one sample, sequenced in a study of T-cell reconstitution after alpha-beta-depleted transplantation in children. TCRdb reprocessed the PCR reads with MiXCR, giving one entry per CDR3 protein. The data hold around 680,000 distinct CDR3 sequences, with approximately 16% observed a single time. The specimen comprised PBMCs from the stem cell graft donor, sampled from the stem cell graft. These receptors all come from a human donor who donated a stem cell graft to a child with acute myeloid leukemia. The CDR3 runs from the conserved cysteine through the conserved F or W. D genes are given only for firm matches. Where a row states a size, it is once, few, many or the class of an expanded clone; other rows omit it.

v_call,d_call,clone_size,j_call,cdr3_nt,cdr3_aa
TRBV7-3,TRBD2,many,TRBJ2-5,TGTGCCAGCAGCTTATCGGGGGGGATAGGAGAGACCCAGTACTTC,CASSLSGGIGETQYF
TRBV12-3/TRBV12-4,TRBD1,many,TRBJ2-3,TGTGCCAGCAGTCCCGGGACAGGGACCCGCACGGGTACGCAGTATTTT,CASSPGTGTRTGTQYF
TRBV4-1,NA,NA,TRBJ1-1,TGCGCCAGCAGCCAAGTGAGCAGCTCGAACACTGAAGCTTTCTTT,CASSQVSSSNTEAFF
TRBV29-1,NA,NA,TRBJ1-1,TGCAGCGTTGACAGGCAGTTTAACACTGAAGCTTTCTTT,CSVDRQFNTEAFF
TRBV5-1,NA,NA,TRBJ2-3,TGCGCCAGCAGCTTGGAAGGTCGCCGGGATACGCAGTATTTT,CASSLEGRRDTQYF
TRBV20-1,NA,many,TRBJ2-4,TGCAGTGCTAGTGGGAGGCCCAAAAACATTCAGTACTTC,CSASGRPKNIQYF
TRBV11-2,NA,NA,TRBJ2-2,TGTGCCAGCAGCGTCCAACCAGGAGCCGACAGCGGGGAGCTGTTTTTT,CASSVQPGADSGELFF
TRBV10-3,TRBD1,many,TRBJ1-1,TGTGCCGCCAGGGGGAGGGACACTGAAGCTTTCTTT,CAARGRDTEAFF
TRBV7-9,TRBD1,NA,TRBJ2-1,TGTGCCAGCAGCTTAGCCGGGACAGGGGTCTACAATGAGCAGTTCTTC,CASSLAGTGVYNEQFF
TRBV6-2/TRBV6-3,NA,once,TRBJ1-6,TGTGCCAGCAGTTACGCGGGGGGAGAACACGGTTCACCCCTCCACTTT,CASSYAGGEHGSPLHF
TRBV12-3/TRBV12-4,TRBD1,many,TRBJ1-5,TGTGCCAGCAGTAGACAGGGGGCGGATCAGCCCCAGCATTTT,CASSRQGADQPQHF
TRBV4-3,NA,NA,TRBJ2-3,TGCGCCAGCAGCCAAGATCGGGCAGGTGCGCAGTATTTT,CASSQDRAGAQYF